This T cell receptor beta chain was captured by sequencing in a study of early T cells in non-severe SARS-CoV-2 infection. Broader study findings: Matches to VDJdb favored anti-spike CD8 responses and missed private and CD4 specificities.

The CDR3 is 15 amino acids. V lost 3 bases and J lost 4, with 12 bases in between. Looked up from germline, CDR1 is SEHNR and CDR2 is FQNEAQ (reference sequence). A note on this clonotype: Its target is not known.

Individual cDNA molecules were tagged with unique molecular identifiers. Each CDR3 protein is one row after TCRdb ran MiXCR on the 5' RACE reads. The table includes 85,000 to 90,000 distinct CDR3 sequences, over 12% detected once. The sample taken for sequencing was whole blood. The chain carries TRBV7-9 and TRBJ2-2; either TRBD1 or TRBD2 may fit D (5 bases each). This receptor was taken from an adult who was a healthcare worker with PCR-confirmed SARS-CoV-2 infection or an uninfected control (not recorded which). CDR3 coding DNA: TGTGCCAGCAGCTTGGGAGAGGGACGCACCGGGGAGCTGTTTTTT. This gives the protein CASSLGEGRTGELFF.